This T cell receptor beta chain was recovered during a study of blood T cells in healthy people across ages. This clonotype was recorded many times. CDR1 is SGHRS, CDR2 YFSETQ, per germline. This CDR3 has 16 amino acids. Trimming cost V 4 bases and J 5 bases; bases outside gene matches: 6. Sample-barcoded 5' priming and a J-beta primer mix drove a second PCR of about 6 to 11 cycles. TCRdb analysed the 5' RACE reads with MiXCR anew, one entry per CDR3 protein. Here the sample spans about 1.6 million distinct CDR3 sequences, about 31% being singletons. Sample: blood. This receptor was identified in a woman between 25 and 40 years old in good health. The chain links TRBV5-1 to TRBJ2-7; 16 nucleotides agree with TRBD2. The chain's CDR3 is CASSRSGTSGRDEQYF. The CDR3 DNA sequence: TGCGCCAGCAGCCGATCCGGGACTAGCGGGAGGGACGAGCAGTACTTC.